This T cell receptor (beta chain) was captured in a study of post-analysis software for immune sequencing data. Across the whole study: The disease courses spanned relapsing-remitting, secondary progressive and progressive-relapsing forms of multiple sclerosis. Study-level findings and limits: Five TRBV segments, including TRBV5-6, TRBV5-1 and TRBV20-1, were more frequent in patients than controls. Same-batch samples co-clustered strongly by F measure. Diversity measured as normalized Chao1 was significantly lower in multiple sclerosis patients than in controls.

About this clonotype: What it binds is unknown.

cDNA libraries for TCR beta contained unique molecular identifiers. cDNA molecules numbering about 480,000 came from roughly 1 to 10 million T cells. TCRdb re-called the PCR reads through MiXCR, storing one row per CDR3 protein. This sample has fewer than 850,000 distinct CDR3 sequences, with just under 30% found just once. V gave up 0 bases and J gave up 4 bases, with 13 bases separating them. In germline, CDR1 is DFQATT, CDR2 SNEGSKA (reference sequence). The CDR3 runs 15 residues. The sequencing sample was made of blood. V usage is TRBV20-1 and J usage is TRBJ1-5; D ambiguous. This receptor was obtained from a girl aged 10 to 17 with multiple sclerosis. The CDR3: CSARDPGVGNQPQHF. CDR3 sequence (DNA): TGCAGTGCTAGAGATCCCGGGGTTGGAAATCAGCCCCAGCATTTT.